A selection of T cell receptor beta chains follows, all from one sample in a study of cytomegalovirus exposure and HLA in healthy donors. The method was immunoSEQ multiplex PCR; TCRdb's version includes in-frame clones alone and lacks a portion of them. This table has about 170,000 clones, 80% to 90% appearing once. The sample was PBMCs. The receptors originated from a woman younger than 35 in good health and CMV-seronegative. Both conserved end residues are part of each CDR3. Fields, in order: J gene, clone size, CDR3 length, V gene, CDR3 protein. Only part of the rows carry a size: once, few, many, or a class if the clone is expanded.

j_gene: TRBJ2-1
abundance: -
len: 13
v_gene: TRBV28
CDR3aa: CASSLFGQNEQFF

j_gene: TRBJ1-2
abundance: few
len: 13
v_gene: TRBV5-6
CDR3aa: CASSIGRGDGYTF

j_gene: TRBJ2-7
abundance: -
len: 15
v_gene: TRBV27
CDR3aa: CASSFGLAESYEQYF

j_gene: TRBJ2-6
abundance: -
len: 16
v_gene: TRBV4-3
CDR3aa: CASSQEGHSGANVLTF

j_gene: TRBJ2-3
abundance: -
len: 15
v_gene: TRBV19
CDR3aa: CASSTGDRLGDTQYF

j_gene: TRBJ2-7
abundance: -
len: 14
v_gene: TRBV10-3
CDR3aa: CAINSGTDTYEQYF

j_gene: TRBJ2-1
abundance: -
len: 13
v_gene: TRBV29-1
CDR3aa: CSVGGTSGSEQFF

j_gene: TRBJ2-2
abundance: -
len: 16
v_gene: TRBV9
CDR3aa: CASSGQIAEGTGELFF

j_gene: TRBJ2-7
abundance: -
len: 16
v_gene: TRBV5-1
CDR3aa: CASRSVPARGLDEQYF

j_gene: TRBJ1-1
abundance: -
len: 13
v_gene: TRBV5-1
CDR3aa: CASRLVEGTEAFF

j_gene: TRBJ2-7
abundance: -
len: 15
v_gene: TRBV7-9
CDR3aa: CASSDTSRGAYEQYF

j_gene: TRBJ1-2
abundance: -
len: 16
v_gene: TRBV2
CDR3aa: CASSEAGGYSPYGYTF

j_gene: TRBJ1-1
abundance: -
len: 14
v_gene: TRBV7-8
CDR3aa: CASSSQGAITEAFF

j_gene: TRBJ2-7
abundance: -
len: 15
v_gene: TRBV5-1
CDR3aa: CASSTLAGYPYEQYF

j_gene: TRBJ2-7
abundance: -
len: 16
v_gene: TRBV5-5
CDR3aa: CASSFRRDSKAYEQYF

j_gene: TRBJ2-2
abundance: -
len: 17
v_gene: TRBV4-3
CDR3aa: CASSQMAGGVNTGELFF

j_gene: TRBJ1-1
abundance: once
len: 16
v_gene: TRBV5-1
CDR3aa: CASSSTGTGMNTEAFF

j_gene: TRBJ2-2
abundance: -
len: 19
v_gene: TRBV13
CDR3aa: CASSLAARTSGRLAGELFF

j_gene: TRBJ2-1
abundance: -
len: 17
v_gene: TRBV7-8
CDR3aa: CASSHTYVGANRWEQFF

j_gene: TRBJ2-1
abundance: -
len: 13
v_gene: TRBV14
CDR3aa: CASSQTSFEGQFF

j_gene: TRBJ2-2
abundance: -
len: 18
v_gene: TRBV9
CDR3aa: CASSSRRRGGAGTGELFF

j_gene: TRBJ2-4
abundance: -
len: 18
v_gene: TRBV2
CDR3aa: CASTMRGPTWALGNIQYF

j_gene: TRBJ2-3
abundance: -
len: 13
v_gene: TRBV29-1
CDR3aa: CSADRPLGDTQYF